This TCR beta chain was profiled in a study of long-term antiretroviral therapy in people with HIV. Study details: The earliest samples came from an era when ART typically awaited falling CD4 counts. Study results and limitations: Repertoires from HIV showed CDR3 length ranges narrower than those of controls. The clones with expansion before ART were dominant in the repertoire at all time points.

It was in the United States that all participants with HIV were treated. CDR3 length: 15 amino acids. Germline values: CDR1 SEHNR, CDR2 FQNEAQ (reference sequence). The ends lost 7 bases at V and 1 base at J; junction bases unmatched: 5. With survey level as its setting, the immunoSEQ assay was v3.0. TCRdb's copy holds only in-frame clones and misses some; the assay was immunoSEQ multiplex PCR. Of about 22,000 clones listed, 70% to 90% are singletons. As concerns this clone: What it binds is not known.

The source of this sequence is a man between 60 and 70 years old with HIV. The source material was unsorted PBMCs, sampled 0.6 years after starting antiretroviral therapy. The chain combines TRBV7-9 with TRBJ2-2; 8 nucleotides match TRBD1. The CDR3 region has the DNA TGTGCCAGCAAGTATACAGGGGGGAACACCGGGGAGCTGTTTTTT. Translating gives CASKYTGGNTGELFF.